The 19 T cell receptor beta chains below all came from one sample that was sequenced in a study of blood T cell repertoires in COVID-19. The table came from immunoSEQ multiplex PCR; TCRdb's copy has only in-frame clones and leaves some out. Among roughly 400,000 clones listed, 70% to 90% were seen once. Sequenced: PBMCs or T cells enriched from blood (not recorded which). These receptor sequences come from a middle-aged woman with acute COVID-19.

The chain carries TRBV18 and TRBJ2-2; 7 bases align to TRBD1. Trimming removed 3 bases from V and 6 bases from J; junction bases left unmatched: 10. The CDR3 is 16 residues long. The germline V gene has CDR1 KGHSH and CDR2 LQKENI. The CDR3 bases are TGTGCCAGCTCACCTATTTGGACAGGTCTCCCCGGGGAGCTGTTTTTT. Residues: CASSPIWTGLPGELFF.

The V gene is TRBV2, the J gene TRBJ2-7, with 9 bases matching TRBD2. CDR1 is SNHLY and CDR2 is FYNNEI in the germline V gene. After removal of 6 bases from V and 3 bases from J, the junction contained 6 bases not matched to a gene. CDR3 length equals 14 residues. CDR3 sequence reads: CASRDSGGLYEQYF. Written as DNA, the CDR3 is TGTGCCAGCAGAGATAGCGGGGGCCTCTACGAGCAGTACTTC.

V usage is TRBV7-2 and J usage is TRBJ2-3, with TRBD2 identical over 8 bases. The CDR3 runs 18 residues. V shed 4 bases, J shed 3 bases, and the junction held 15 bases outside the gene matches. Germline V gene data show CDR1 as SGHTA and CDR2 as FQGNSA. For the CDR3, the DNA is TGTGCCAGCAGCTCACTCGGGCAAAGCGGGGGAAGGACAGATACGCAGTATTTT. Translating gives CASSSLGQSGGRTDTQYF.

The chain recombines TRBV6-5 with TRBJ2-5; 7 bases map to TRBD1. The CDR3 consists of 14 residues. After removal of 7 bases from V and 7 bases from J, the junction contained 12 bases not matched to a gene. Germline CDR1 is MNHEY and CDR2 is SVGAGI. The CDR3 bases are TGTGCCAGCACCCTAGGGGACAGTTTGGGGACCCAGTACTTC. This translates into CASTLGDSLGTQYF.

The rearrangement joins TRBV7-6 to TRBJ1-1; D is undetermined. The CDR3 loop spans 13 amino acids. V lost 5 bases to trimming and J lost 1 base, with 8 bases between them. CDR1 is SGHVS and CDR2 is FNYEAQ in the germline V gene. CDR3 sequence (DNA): TGTGCCAGCAGCCAACAAGAGAACACTGAAGCTTTCTTT. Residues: CASSQQENTEAFF.

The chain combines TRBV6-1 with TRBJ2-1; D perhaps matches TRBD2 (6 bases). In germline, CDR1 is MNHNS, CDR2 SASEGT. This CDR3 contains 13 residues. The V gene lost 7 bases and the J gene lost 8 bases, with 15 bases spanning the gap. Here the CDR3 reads CASTLPPSDEQFF. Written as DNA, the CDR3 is TGTGCCAGCACCCTCCCGCCTAGCGATGAGCAGTTCTTC.

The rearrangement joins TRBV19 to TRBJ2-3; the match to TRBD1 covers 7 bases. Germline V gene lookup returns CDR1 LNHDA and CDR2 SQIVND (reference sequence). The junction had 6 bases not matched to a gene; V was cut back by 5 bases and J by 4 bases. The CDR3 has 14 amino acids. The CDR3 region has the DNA TGTGCCAGTAGTCCCCCTAGGGGGCCAGATACGCAGTATTTT. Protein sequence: CASSPPRGPDTQYF.

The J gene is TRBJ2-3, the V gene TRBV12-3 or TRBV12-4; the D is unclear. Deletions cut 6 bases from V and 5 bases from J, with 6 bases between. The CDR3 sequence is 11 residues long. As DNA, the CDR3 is TGTGCCAGCAGGCAGCGAGATACGCAGTATTTT. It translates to CASRQRDTQYF.

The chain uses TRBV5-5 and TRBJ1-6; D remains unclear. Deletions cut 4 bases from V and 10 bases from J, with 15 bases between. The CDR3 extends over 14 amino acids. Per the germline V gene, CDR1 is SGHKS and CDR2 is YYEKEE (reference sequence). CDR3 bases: TGTGCCAGCAGCCTGGGATGGGAGAGGTCACCCCTCCACTTT. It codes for CASSLGWERSPLHF.

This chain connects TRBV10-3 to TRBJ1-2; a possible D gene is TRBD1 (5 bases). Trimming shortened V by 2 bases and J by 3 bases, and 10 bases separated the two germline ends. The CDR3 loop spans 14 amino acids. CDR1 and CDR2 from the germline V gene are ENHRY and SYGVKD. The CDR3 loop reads CAISEQGGYYGYTF. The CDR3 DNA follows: TGTGCCATCAGTGAGCAGGGTGGGTACTATGGCTACACCTTC.

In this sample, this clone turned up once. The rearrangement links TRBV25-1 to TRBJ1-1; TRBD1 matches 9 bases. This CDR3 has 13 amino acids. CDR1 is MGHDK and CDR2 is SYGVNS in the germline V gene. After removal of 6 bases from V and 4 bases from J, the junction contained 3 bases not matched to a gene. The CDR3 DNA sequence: TGTGCCAGCAGGGGACAGGGTTCCACTGAAGCTTTCTTT. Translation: CASRGQGSTEAFF.

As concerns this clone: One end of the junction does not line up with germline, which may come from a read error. The CDR3 loop reads CASTVQSNQPQHF. The CDR3 DNA is TGTGCAAGCACCGTTCAGAGCAATCAGCCCCAGCATTTT. The rearrangement joins TRBV12-3 or TRBV12-4 to TRBJ1-5, with unresolved D. The CDR3 consists of 13 residues.

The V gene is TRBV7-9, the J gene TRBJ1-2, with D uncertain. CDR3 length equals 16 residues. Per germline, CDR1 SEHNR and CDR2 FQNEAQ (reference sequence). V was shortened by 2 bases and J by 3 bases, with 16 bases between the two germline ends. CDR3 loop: CASSLMGQRRDYGYTF. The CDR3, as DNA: TGTGCCAGCAGCTTAATGGGTCAGAGGAGGGACTATGGCTACACCTTC.

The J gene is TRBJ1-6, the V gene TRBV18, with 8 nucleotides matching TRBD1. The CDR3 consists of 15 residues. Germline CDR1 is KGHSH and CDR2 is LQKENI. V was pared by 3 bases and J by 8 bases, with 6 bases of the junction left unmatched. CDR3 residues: CASSPQGADYSPLHF. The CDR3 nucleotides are TGTGCCAGCTCACCTCAGGGGGCTGATTATTCACCCCTCCACTTT.

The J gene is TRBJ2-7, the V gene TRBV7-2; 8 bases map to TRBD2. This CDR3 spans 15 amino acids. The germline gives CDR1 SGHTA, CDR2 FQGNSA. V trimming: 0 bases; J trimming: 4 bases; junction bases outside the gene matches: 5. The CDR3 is CASSLAGGASYEQYF. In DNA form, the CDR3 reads TGTGCCAGCAGCTTAGCCGGGGGGGCCAGTTACGAGCAGTACTTC.

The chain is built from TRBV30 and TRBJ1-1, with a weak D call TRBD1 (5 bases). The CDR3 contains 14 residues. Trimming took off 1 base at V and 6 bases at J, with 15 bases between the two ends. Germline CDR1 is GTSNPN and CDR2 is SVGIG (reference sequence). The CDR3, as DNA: TGTGCCTGGAGTGACGGGGGTTTAATGGCTGAAGCTTTCTTT. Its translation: CAWSDGGLMAEAFF.

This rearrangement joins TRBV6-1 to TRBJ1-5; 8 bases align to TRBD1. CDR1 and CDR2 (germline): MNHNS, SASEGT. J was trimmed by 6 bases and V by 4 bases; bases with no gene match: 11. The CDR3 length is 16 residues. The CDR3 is CASSALDRGWGQPQHF. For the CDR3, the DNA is TGTGCCAGCAGTGCCCTTGACAGGGGCTGGGGTCAGCCCCAGCATTTT.

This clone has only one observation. The CDR3 DNA reads as TGTGCCACCAGTGATAGCTGGGGAGGTGGCTACACCTTC. This sequence encodes CATSDSWGGGYTF. This rearrangement joins TRBV24-1 to TRBJ1-2; D gene unclear. This CDR3 has 13 amino acids. The V gene lost 3 bases and the J gene lost 7 bases, with 11 bases spanning the gap. Germline lookup yields CDR1 KGHDR and CDR2 SFDVKD.

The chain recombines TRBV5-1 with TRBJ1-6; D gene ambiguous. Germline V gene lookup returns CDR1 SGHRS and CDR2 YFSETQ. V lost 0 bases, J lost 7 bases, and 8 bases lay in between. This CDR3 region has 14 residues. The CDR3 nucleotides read TGCGCCAGCAGCTTGGATACAGAAAATTCACCCCTCCACTTT. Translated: CASSLDTENSPLHF.